One sample yielded the 26 T cell receptor beta chains listed below, sequenced in a study of T-cell reconstitution after alpha-beta-depleted transplantation in children. Library preparation (for TCRbeta) was performed with unique molecular identifiers. TCRdb reprocessed the PCR reads with MiXCR, giving one entry per CDR3 protein. This table holds 60,000 or so distinct CDR3 sequences, roughly 45% found once. Material: PBMCs, mostly from graft donor cells, obtained 360 days after TCRalphabeta/CD19-depleted stem cell transplant. The receptors come from a male patient between 5 and 17 years old who had a stem cell transplant for acute lymphoblastic leukemia, so the T cells may come from the graft donor.

The J gene is TRBJ2-7, the V gene TRBV11-2; 10 nucleotides line up with TRBD2. CDR3 length equals 16 residues. V dropped 3 bases and J dropped 4; count of bases not matched to a gene: 9. The germline CDR1 and CDR2 sequences are SGHAT and FQNNGV. The CDR3 sequence is CASSFDSSSGSYEQYF. The CDR3 DNA reads TGTGCCAGCAGCTTCGATAGCTCTAGCGGGAGTTACGAGCAGTACTTC.

This clonotype was counted between two and nine times. The V and J genes are TRBV5-6 and TRBJ1-4; D unclear. This CDR3 region has 15 residues. V gave up 2 bases and J gave up 3 bases, with 11 bases separating them. Germline V lookup: CDR1 SGHDT, CDR2 YYEEEE. This chain's CDR3 is CASSFVSEPNEKLFF. CDR3 coding DNA: TGTGCCAGCAGCTTTGTGTCAGAACCTAATGAAAAACTGTTTTTT.

This chain joins TRBV12-3 or TRBV12-4 and TRBJ1-1, with a possible D match to TRBD1 (5 bases). The V end was cut by 5 bases, the J end by 1 base, with 11 bases between. This CDR3 region has 14 residues. CDR3 coding DNA: TGTGCCAGCAGTCTCCGAAGGGGGAACACTGAAGCTTTCTTT. Protein: CASSLRRGNTEAFF.

The chain has TRBV27 and TRBJ1-1, with TRBD1 matching 7 bases. This CDR3 is built from 13 residues. Germline V gives CDR1 MNHEY, CDR2 SMNVEV (reference sequence). V lost 6 bases and J lost 4; bases outside the gene matches: 5. CDR3 nucleotide sequence: TGTGCCAGCAGCCTAGGACAGGCCACTGAAGCTTTCTTT. This sequence encodes CASSLGQATEAFF.

This clonotype was observed a few times. The chain joins TRBV29-1 to TRBJ2-3; a possible D gene is TRBD1 (6 bases). Trimming shortened V by 3 bases and J by 6 bases, and 7 bases separated the two germline ends. The CDR3 has 11 residues. Germline CDR1 reads SQVTM; CDR2 reads ANQGSEA. CDR3 amino acids: CSVDQGDTQYF. In nucleotides, the CDR3 is TGCAGCGTTGATCAGGGGGATACGCAGTATTTT.

This clonotype has more than one count but fewer than ten. The V call is TRBV12-3 or TRBV12-4, the J call TRBJ2-1; possibly TRBD1 for D (6 bases). Trimming removed 3 bases from V and 9 bases from J, with 21 bases in between. The CDR3 runs 16 residues. The CDR3 loop reads CASSFTGQTVEGEQFF. As DNA, the CDR3 is TGTGCCAGCAGTTTCACCGGACAGACAGTAGAGGGTGAGCAGTTCTTC.

This clonotype has just a few counts. This chain joins TRBV24-1 and TRBJ2-2, with no clear D. The germline gives CDR1 KGHDR, CDR2 SFDVKD. This CDR3 has 13 amino acids. Trimming pared 1 base from V and 4 bases from J, leaving 3 bases between. The CDR3 bases are TGTGCCACCAGTGATTTCCCCACCGGGGAGCTGTTTTTT. Amino acids: CATSDFPTGELFF.

The chain has TRBV12-3 or TRBV12-4 and TRBJ2-7; 9 nucleotides line up with TRBD1. This CDR3 has 14 amino acids. V was clipped by 6 bases and J by 4 bases; unmatched bases: 7. CDR3 region: CASRGTGSPYEQYF. The CDR3 coding sequence is TGTGCCAGCAGGGGGACAGGGAGCCCTTACGAGCAGTACTTC.

This clonotype was observed at least ten times. The chain combines TRBV12-3 or TRBV12-4 with TRBJ2-5; a weak D match, TRBD1 (6 bases). The CDR3 loop spans 11 amino acids. V was clipped by 8 bases and J by 7 bases, with 11 bases between them. In nucleotides, the CDR3 is TGTGCCAGCGGAGGACAGACGACCCAGTACTTC. Protein product: CASGGQTTQYF.

This chain connects TRBV12-3 or TRBV12-4 to TRBJ1-4; D gene ambiguous. V was cut by 4 bases and J by 6 bases, with 12 bases left in between. The CDR3 is made up of 14 amino acids. The CDR3 DNA reads as TGTGCCAGCAGTTGGACGGGTTGGGATGAAAAACTGTTTTTT. Translation gives CASSWTGWDEKLFF.

The chain uses TRBV14 and TRBJ1-1; D might be TRBD1 (5 bases). V dropped 8 bases and J dropped 3 bases, with 22 bases sitting between them. Germline values: CDR1 SGHDN, CDR2 FVKESK. The CDR3 runs to 16 residues. CDR3 loop: CASARDSNFKDTEAFF. CDR3 nucleotides: TGTGCCAGCGCACGAGACAGTAATTTTAAGGACACTGAAGCTTTCTTT.

Only one count was recorded for this clonotype. The chain carries TRBV11-2 and TRBJ2-2; 9 bases map to TRBD2. This CDR3 comprises 15 residues. The V and J ends lost 1 base and 5 bases, in that order; junction bases with no gene match: 2. Germline CDR1 reads SGHAT; CDR2 reads FQNNGV. The CDR3 bases are TGTGCCAGCAGCTTAGTGGGACTAGCAACCGGGGAGCTGTTTTTT. It is translated as CASSLVGLATGELFF.

The sample holds one count of this clonotype. The chain is built from TRBV6-5 and TRBJ2-2, with D possibly TRBD1 on 5 matching bases. V was cut by 2 bases and J by 5 bases, with 9 bases left in between. Per germline, CDR1 MNHEY and CDR2 SVGAGI. CDR3 length: 14 residues. The CDR3, as DNA: TGTGCCAGCAGTTACGCAGGGATAACCGGGGAGCTGTTTTTT. This translates into CASSYAGITGELFF.

This clonotype has a single count. V and J are TRBV12-3 or TRBV12-4 and TRBJ2-5; TRBD1 might be the D (5 bases). The CDR3 is 14 residues long. V gave up 3 bases and J gave up 0 bases, with 8 bases separating them. The CDR3, as DNA: TGTGCCAGCAGTTTTCAGGGCCACCAAGAGACCCAGTACTTC. It encodes CASSFQGHQETQYF.

V gene TRBV9 combines with J gene TRBJ2-2; 8 nucleotides match TRBD1. Trimming cost V 0 bases and J 3 bases; bases outside gene matches: 7. The CDR3 runs 17 residues. Germline CDR1 is SGDLS and CDR2 is YYNGEE. The CDR3 spells CASSVGPGGVYTGELFF. CDR3 DNA: TGTGCCAGCAGCGTAGGACCAGGGGGCGTGTACACCGGGGAGCTGTTTTTT.

This clonotype came up a few times. The rearrangement links TRBV12-3 or TRBV12-4 to TRBJ2-1; no definite D call. Between the trimmed V and J ends, which lost 2 bases and 6 bases, there was a span of 2 bases. The CDR3 length is 11 residues. In nucleotides, the CDR3 is TGTGCCAGCAGTTTAACCAATGAGCAGTTCTTC. Translated: CASSLTNEQFF.

The chain couples TRBV5-6 to TRBJ2-1; no firm D call. V was trimmed by 4 bases and J by 5 bases, leaving 13 bases between them. The CDR3 is made up of 14 amino acids. The germline CDR1 and CDR2 sequences are SGHDT and YYEEEE. CDR3 sequence: CASSRRSGNNEQFF. The CDR3 DNA reads as TGTGCCAGCAGCCGCCGCTCAGGTAACAATGAGCAGTTCTTC. The full variable domain, with the rest looked up from reference TRBV5-6 and TRBJ2-1, is DAGVTQSPTHLIKTRGQQVTLRCSPKSGHDTVSWYQQALGQGPQFIFQYYEEEERQRGNFPDRFSGHQFPNYSSELNVNALLLGDSALYLCASSRRSGNNEQFFGPGTRLTVL.

The chain is built from TRBV9 and TRBJ2-3, with D possibly TRBD1 on 5 matching bases. Per germline, CDR1 SGDLS and CDR2 YYNGEE. The V gene lost 4 bases and the J gene lost 0 bases, with 24 bases spanning the gap. The CDR3 runs 19 residues. The CDR3 loop reads CASSLRTPAPLTSTDTQYF. In DNA, the CDR3 is TGTGCCAGCAGCCTCAGGACACCGGCGCCTCTTACTAGCACAGATACGCAGTATTTT.

This chain connects TRBV7-9 to TRBJ1-2; D perhaps matches TRBD1 (5 bases). Per the germline V gene, CDR1 is SEHNR and CDR2 is FQNEAQ (reference sequence). The CDR3 runs 12 residues. V was shortened by 5 bases and J by 5 bases, with 9 bases between the two germline ends. The CDR3 loop is CASSPEGYGYTF. The DNA of the CDR3 is TGTGCCAGCAGCCCAGAGGGGTATGGCTACACCTTC.

Only a few counts were recorded for this clonotype. This chain connects TRBV27 to TRBJ2-7; TRBD2 matches at 7 bases. J lost 4 bases, V lost 5 bases, and 14 bases had no gene match. The CDR3 consists of 16 residues. Germline values: CDR1 MNHEY, CDR2 SMNVEV (reference sequence). The CDR3: CASSGPGRRGPYEQYF. CDR3 in DNA: TGTGCCAGCAGTGGTCCCGGGAGGAGGGGACCATACGAGCAGTACTTC.

The chain is built from TRBV29-1 and TRBJ1-2; 7 positions agree with TRBD1. Germline loops: CDR1 SQVTM, CDR2 ANQGSEA. J was trimmed by 3 bases and V by 0 bases; bases with no gene match: 7. CDR3 length: 15 residues. DNA of the CDR3: TGCAGCGTTGAAGACACCGAGACAGGGTACTATGGCTACACCTTC. Protein product: CSVEDTETGYYGYTF. The full variable domain, with the rest looked up from reference TRBV29-1 and TRBJ1-2, is SAVISQKPSRDICQRGTSLTIQCQVDSQVTMMFWYRQQPGQSLTLIATANQGSEATYESGFVIDKFPISRPNLTFSTLTVSNMSPEDSSIYLCSVEDTETGYYGYTFGSGTRLTVV.

V usage is TRBV12-3 or TRBV12-4 and J usage is TRBJ2-7; D might be TRBD2 (6 bases). Trimming took 5 bases from V and 5 from J, leaving 16 bases between them. The CDR3 length is 14 residues. The CDR3: CASSPSRRADEQYF. CDR3 DNA sequence: TGTGCCAGCAGTCCTTCCCGGAGGGCCGACGAGCAGTACTTC.

The chain is built from TRBV6-1 and TRBJ2-3, with D possibly being TRBD1 or TRBD2 (5 bases each). From germline, CDR1 is MNHNS and CDR2 SASEGT. V lost 11 bases and J lost 2, with 14 bases in between. CDR3 length: 13 residues. The CDR3 DNA is TGTGCCGTTAATATCGGGACCACAGATACGCAGTATTTT. It yields the protein CAVNIGTTDTQYF.

The rearrangement joins TRBV10-2 to TRBJ1-5; D unclear. The germline CDR1 and CDR2 sequences are WSHSY and SAAADI. CDR3 size: 13 residues. V lost 4 bases and J 0 bases, leaving 4 bases between the germline ends. The CDR3 is CASSGGSNQPQHF. The DNA of the CDR3 is TGCGCCAGCAGTGGCGGTAGCAATCAGCCCCAGCATTTT.

This clonotype was detected only a few times. The J gene is TRBJ1-4, the V gene TRBV7-6; maybe TRBD1 (6 bases). The germline V gene encodes CDR1 SGHVS and CDR2 FNYEAQ. V shed 3 bases and J shed 1 base, with 6 bases lying between them. This CDR3 has 14 residues. The CDR3 coding sequence is TGTGCCAGCAGCTTCAGGGGAACTAATGAAAAACTGTTTTTT. Translated: CASSFRGTNEKLFF.

The CDR3 spells CASSKVEPSITDTQYF. The CDR3 DNA follows: TGTGCCAGCAGCAAAGTAGAACCCTCGATCACAGATACGCAGTATTTT. The V call is TRBV21-1, the J call TRBJ2-3; the table's D call, TRBD2, was not checked against the DNA. TRBV21-1 is flagged as a pseudogene. CDR3 length: 16 amino acids.